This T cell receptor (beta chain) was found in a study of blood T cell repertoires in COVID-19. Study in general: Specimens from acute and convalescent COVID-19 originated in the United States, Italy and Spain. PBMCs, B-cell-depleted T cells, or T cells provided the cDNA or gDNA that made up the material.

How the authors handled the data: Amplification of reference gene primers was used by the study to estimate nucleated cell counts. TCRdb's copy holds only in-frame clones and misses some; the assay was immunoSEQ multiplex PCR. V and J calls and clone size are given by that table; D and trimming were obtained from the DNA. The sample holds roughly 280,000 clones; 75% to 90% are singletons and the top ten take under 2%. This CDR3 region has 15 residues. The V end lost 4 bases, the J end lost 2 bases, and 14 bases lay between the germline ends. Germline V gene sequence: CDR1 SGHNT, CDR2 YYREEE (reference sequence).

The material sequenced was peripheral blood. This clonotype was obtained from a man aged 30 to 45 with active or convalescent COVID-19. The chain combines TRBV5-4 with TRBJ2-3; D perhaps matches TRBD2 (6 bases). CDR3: CASSPTTSATDTQYF. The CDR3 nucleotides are TGTGCCAGCAGCCCAACGACTAGTGCCACAGATACGCAGTATTTT. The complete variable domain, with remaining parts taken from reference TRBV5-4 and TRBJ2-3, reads ETGVTQSPTHLIKTRGQQVTLRCSSQSGHNTVSWYQQALGQGPQFIFQYYREEENGRGNFPPRFSGLQFPNYSSELNVNALELDDSALYLCASSPTTSATDTQYFGPGTRLTVL.